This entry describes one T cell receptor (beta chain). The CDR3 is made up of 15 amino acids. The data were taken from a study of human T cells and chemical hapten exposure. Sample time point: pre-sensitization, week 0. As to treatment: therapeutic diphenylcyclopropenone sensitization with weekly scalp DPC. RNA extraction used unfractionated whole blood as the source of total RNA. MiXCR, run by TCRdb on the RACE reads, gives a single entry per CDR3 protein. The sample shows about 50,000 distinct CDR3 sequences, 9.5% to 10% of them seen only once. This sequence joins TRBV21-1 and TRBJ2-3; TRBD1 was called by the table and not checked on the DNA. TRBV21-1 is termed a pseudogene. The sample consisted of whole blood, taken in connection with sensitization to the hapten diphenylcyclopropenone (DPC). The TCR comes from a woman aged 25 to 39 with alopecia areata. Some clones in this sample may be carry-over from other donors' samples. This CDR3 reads CASLILGTDTDTQYF. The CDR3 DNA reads TGTGCCAGCTTAATCCTGGGGACAGACACAGATACGCAGTATTTT.